The 30 T cell receptor beta chains reported below all come from one sample, sequenced in a study of shared clonotypes between healthy human individuals (dated by TCRdb to 2018 to 2021). The library was obtained by the immunoSEQ multiplex PCR assay. TCRdb stores this immuneACCESS table with in-frame sequences only. Part of the clones is absent; in the studies checked, under half of the shortfall reflects unresolved V genes, and no reason is known for the rest. Counted in this sample were some 2,000,000 clones; over 85% of them appeared once. The ten largest clones take up roughly 1% of the sample. CD8 naive samples were obtained by positive selection for CCR7 among CD45RO-negative cells, yielding a CD45RA+CCR7+ population from which TemRA cells were excluded. Sequencing was done on a sample of naive CD8+ T cells sorted from blood. This specimen's cell subset or site label, interpreted: CD45RA+CCR7+. These receptors came from a man younger than 35 in good health.

Turning to this clone: This CDR3 is also generated by other DNA sequences in the sample. This chain links TRBV9 with TRBJ2-3; D gene unclear. The CDR3 extends over 13 amino acids. The V gene's germline CDR1 is SGDLS and CDR2 YYNGEE. V was clipped by 2 bases and J by 3 bases, with 7 bases between them. CDR3 sequence reads: CASSVDGTDTQYF. The DNA for the CDR3 is TGTGCCAGCAGCGTCGACGGAACAGATACGCAGTATTTT.

The chain is built from TRBV21-1 and TRBJ1-4; TRBD1, as called in the table, went unchecked against the DNA. TRBV21-1 is a known pseudogene. This CDR3 has 16 residues. The CDR3 reads CASITLYRVTNEKLFF. CDR3 in DNA: TGTGCCAGCATCACCTTGTACAGGGTCACTAATGAAAAACTGTTTTTT.

This clone was seen once. V usage is TRBV27 and J usage is TRBJ2-1; 8 nucleotides match TRBD2. Germline V gene lookup returns CDR1 MNHEY and CDR2 SMNVEV (reference sequence). The CDR3 contains 14 residues. With 2 bases clipped from V and 6 bases from J, the junction kept 3 bases outside the gene matches. The CDR3 is CASSLGLASNEQFF. Here the CDR3 DNA reads TGTGCCAGCAGTTTAGGACTAGCCTCCAATGAGCAGTTCTTC.

The chain uses TRBV11-2 and TRBJ2-7, with D maybe TRBD2 (6 bases). The CDR3 covers 14 residues. The V end lost 6 bases, the J end lost 4 bases, and 16 bases lay between the germline ends. In germline, CDR1 is SGHAT, CDR2 FQNNGV. The CDR3 protein is CASSRDLAPYEQYF. The CDR3, as DNA: TGTGCCAGCAGTAGGGACTTGGCCCCGTACGAGCAGTACTTC.

The chain combines TRBV9 with TRBJ2-2, with D possibly being TRBD2 (6 bases). The CDR3 contains 15 residues. CDR1 SGDLS and CDR2 YYNGEE come from the germline V gene. V lost 0 bases and J lost 4, with 10 bases in between. Here the CDR3 reads CASSVGDSFTGELFF. Here the CDR3 DNA reads TGTGCCAGCAGCGTAGGGGACTCCTTCACCGGGGAGCTGTTTTTT.

The chain couples TRBV9 to TRBJ1-4; D is undetermined. The CDR3 consists of 15 residues. Germline CDR1 reads SGDLS; CDR2 reads YYNGEE. V lost 0 bases, J lost 3 bases, and 9 bases lay in between. Written as DNA, the CDR3 is TGTGCCAGCAGCGTAGTGCACCCGTCTAATGAAAAACTGTTTTTT. Amino acid sequence: CASSVVHPSNEKLFF.

Concerning this clone itself: Relative to the germline gene, one junction end is altered; a read error may explain this. This chain links TRBV9 with TRBJ2-7; D is undetermined. The CDR3 totals 17 residues. Per germline, CDR1 SGDLS and CDR2 YYNGEE. The CDR3 nucleotides read TGTGCCAGCAGCGAGAGTCAAACCTCAGGAATCTCCAACGAGCAGTACTTC. Amino acids: CASSESQTSGISNEQYF.

The chain uses TRBV9 and TRBJ2-3; D is perhaps TRBD2 (6 bases). V lost 3 bases to trimming and J lost 2 bases, with 19 bases between them. CDR3 length equals 17 residues. In germline, CDR1 is SGDLS, CDR2 YYNGEE. DNA for the CDR3: TGTGCCAGCAGCGGATCATCTACTAGCTCCGCCACAGATACGCAGTATTTT. Translated: CASSGSSTSSATDTQYF.

A word on this clone: The same CDR3 can be traced to other DNA sequences in this sample. The rearrangement joins TRBV27 to TRBJ1-2; a weak D match, TRBD1 (5 bases). Germline CDR1 is MNHEY and CDR2 is SMNVEV (reference sequence). The CDR3 is 13 amino acids. V shed 2 bases and J shed 2 bases, with 6 bases lying between them. The DNA of the CDR3 is TGTGCCAGCAGTTTAAGACAGAACTATGGCTACACCTTC. Amino acids: CASSLRQNYGYTF.

The gene calls are TRBV30 and TRBJ2-2; D is ambiguous. This CDR3 spans 12 amino acids. Deletions cut 5 bases from V and 3 bases from J, with 7 bases between. Germline V gene data show CDR1 as GTSNPN and CDR2 as SVGIG (reference sequence). The CDR3 nucleotides are TGTGCCTGGGGTAGGGACACCGGGGAGCTGTTTTTT. Translated: CAWGRDTGELFF.

This chain joins TRBV9 and TRBJ2-1; 9 nucleotides line up with TRBD2. This CDR3 region has 17 residues. Germline CDR1 is SGDLS and CDR2 is YYNGEE. The trim removed 3 bases at V and 7 bases at J, leaving 14 bases unmatched. The CDR3 is CASSGGAGAGGWNEQFF. CDR3 in DNA: TGTGCCAGCAGCGGAGGCGCAGGAGCGGGAGGCTGGAATGAGCAGTTCTTC.

The chain employs TRBV9 and TRBJ2-3, with D hard to call. Per germline, CDR1 SGDLS and CDR2 YYNGEE. The V end lost 0 bases, the J end lost 0 bases, and 11 bases lay between the germline ends. The CDR3 is 16 residues long. CDR3 residues: CASSVGIITSTDTQYF. The DNA of the CDR3 is TGTGCCAGCAGCGTAGGAATAATAACTAGCACAGATACGCAGTATTTT.

This clone is a singleton in its sample. The J gene is TRBJ2-7, the V gene TRBV11-2; 7 bases map to TRBD2. This CDR3 has 15 amino acids. Germline CDR1 reads SGHAT; CDR2 reads FQNNGV. J was trimmed by 0 bases and V by 5 bases; bases with no gene match: 7. CDR3 bases: TGTGCCAGCAGCCTAAAGCGGGGAAGCTCCTACGAGCAGTACTTC. This encodes CASSLKRGSSYEQYF.

The CDR3 protein is CASSVSETHSTDTQYF. The CDR3 coding sequence is TGTGCCAGCAGTGTATCTGAAACCCATAGCACAGATACGCAGTATTTT. The chain has TRBV2 and TRBJ2-3; D is undetermined. CDR1 and CDR2 (germline): SNHLY, FYNNEI. The CDR3 has 16 residues. The germline V and J ends were trimmed by 4 bases and 0 bases, with 14 bases remaining between them.

The genes are TRBV6-6 and TRBJ1-5; D remains ambiguous. This CDR3 is 16 amino acids long. V lost 0 bases and J 0 bases, leaving 9 bases between the germline ends. Per the germline V gene, CDR1 is MNHNY and CDR2 is SVGAGI (reference sequence). The CDR3: CASSYSTLNSNQPQHF. Here the CDR3 DNA reads TGTGCCAGCAGTTACTCGACTCTCAATAGCAATCAGCCCCAGCATTTT.

The gene calls are TRBV7-6 and TRBJ2-2, with no clear D. Germline values: CDR1 SGHVS, CDR2 FNYEAQ. CDR3 length: 12 residues. The germline V and J ends were trimmed by 3 bases and 6 bases, with 5 bases remaining between them. The CDR3 region has the DNA TGTGCCAGCAGCTTCCTAGCCGGGGAGCTGTTTTTT. This codes for CASSFLAGELFF.

CDR3 coding DNA: TGTGCCAGCAGCGTAGAGGGGGATGAGAATGAAGCTTTCTTT. Amino acid sequence: CASSVEGDENEAFF. The chain links TRBV9 to TRBJ1-1; perhaps TRBD1 as D (6 bases). The CDR3 runs 14 residues. Trimming stripped 0 bases from V and 7 bases from J, with 13 bases between. Germline assignment: CDR1 SGDLS and CDR2 YYNGEE.

The chain recombines TRBV6-5 with TRBJ2-7; TRBD2 matches 9 bases. Losses at the gene ends were 7 bases for V and 4 bases for J; bases not matched to a gene: 5. The CDR3 loop spans 13 amino acids. Germline V CDR1 and CDR2: MNHEY, SVGAGI. The CDR3 here is CASTAGGNYEQYF. The CDR3 coding sequence is TGTGCCAGCACCGCGGGAGGGAATTACGAGCAGTACTTC.

V is TRBV9 and J is TRBJ1-1; D is unclear. The ends were cut back, 6 bases at V and 3 bases at J, with 15 bases in the middle. This CDR3 contains 14 residues. Germline CDR1 and CDR2: SGDLS and YYNGEE. The CDR3: CASNVVSRYTEAFF. DNA for the CDR3: TGTGCCAGCAACGTTGTCAGCCGTTACACTGAAGCTTTCTTT.

V and J are TRBV19 and TRBJ2-7; TRBD1 matches at 9 bases. The trim removed 9 bases at V and 1 base at J, leaving 7 bases unmatched. Germline assignment: CDR1 LNHDA and CDR2 SQIVND (reference sequence). This CDR3 is 14 amino acids long. As DNA, the CDR3 is TGTGCCAGCCGCACCGGGACAGGGTCCTACGAGCAGTACTTC. It encodes CASRTGTGSYEQYF.

Points on this clone: The same CDR3 also results from other DNA sequences found in this sample. The chain couples TRBV6-5 to TRBJ1-1; no clear D gene. Per germline, CDR1 MNHEY and CDR2 SVGAGI. Trimming removed 2 bases from V and 1 base from J, with 11 bases in between. The CDR3 is made up of 15 amino acids. This chain's CDR3 is CASSYSRGGNTEAFF. The CDR3 region has the DNA TGTGCCAGCAGTTACAGTCGGGGAGGGAACACTGAAGCTTTCTTT.

The J gene is TRBJ2-7, the V gene TRBV30; unclear D gene. Germline V gene data show CDR1 as GTSNPN and CDR2 as SVGIG (reference sequence). The CDR3 consists of 11 residues. The V gene lost 2 bases and the J gene lost 6 bases, with 8 bases spanning the gap. The CDR3 here is CAWSPPGEQYF. DNA of the CDR3: TGTGCCTGGAGTCCGCCTGGCGAGCAGTACTTC.

V and J are TRBV6-1 and TRBJ2-1; possible D gene TRBD1, 5 bases. V was shortened by 3 bases and J by 8 bases, with 8 bases between the two germline ends. The CDR3 spans 12 residues. Germline lookup yields CDR1 MNHNS and CDR2 SASEGT. The CDR3 region is CASSDVRDEQFF. The CDR3 bases are TGTGCCAGCAGTGATGTCAGGGATGAGCAGTTCTTC.

Here the CDR3 reads CASSQELAGGQETQYF. DNA of the CDR3: TGTGCCAGCAGCCAAGAGCTAGCGGGGGGGCAAGAGACCCAGTACTTC. The chain uses TRBV4-2 and TRBJ2-5; TRBD2 agrees at 12 bases. Per germline, CDR1 LGHNA and CDR2 YNFKEQ. V lost 0 bases to trimming and J lost 2 bases; unmatched junction nucleotides: 1. The CDR3 covers 16 residues.

The rearrangement joins TRBV6-6 to TRBJ2-2; D is unclear. This CDR3 is 12 amino acids long. V was pared by 1 base and J by 5 bases, with 2 bases between. CDR1 is MNHNY and CDR2 is SVGAGI in the germline V gene (reference sequence). The chain's CDR3 is CASSYWTGELFF. The DNA for the CDR3 is TGTGCCAGCAGTTACTGGACCGGGGAGCTGTTTTTT.

CDR3 sequence (DNA): TGTGCCAGCAGCTTAACCCCAGGAGGCTACGAGCAGTACTTC. Protein sequence: CASSLTPGGYEQYF. This chain connects TRBV7-2 to TRBJ2-7, with D possibly TRBD2 on 5 matching bases. V gave up 2 bases and J gave up 3 bases, with 11 bases separating them. The CDR3 runs 14 residues. Germline CDR1 is SGHTA and CDR2 is FQGNSA.

The gene calls are TRBV6-1 and TRBJ1-3; a weak D match, TRBD1 (5 bases). There are 14 residues in the CDR3. The V gene lost 3 bases and the J gene lost 2 bases, with 8 bases spanning the gap. Germline loops: CDR1 MNHNS, CDR2 SASEGT. In DNA, the CDR3 is TGTGCCAGCAGTGACAGGGCTACTGGAAACACCATATATTTT. Its protein product is CASSDRATGNTIYF.

Only one count was recorded for this clone. J is TRBJ2-7 and V is TRBV2; 11 positions match TRBD1. CDR1 SNHLY and CDR2 FYNNEI come from the germline V gene. This CDR3 region has 18 residues. The trim removed 6 bases at V and 0 bases at J, leaving 13 bases unmatched. CDR3 sequence (DNA): TGTGCCAGCAGCCTCCGGGACAGGGGGTCGAAGAGCTCCTACGAGCAGTACTTC. It yields the protein CASSLRDRGSKSSYEQYF.

This sequence joins TRBV5-5 and TRBJ2-7, with 10 nucleotides matching TRBD1. V lost 4 bases and J lost 6; bases outside the gene matches: 1. CDR1 and CDR2 from the germline V gene are SGHKS and YYEKEE (reference sequence). The CDR3 totals 12 residues. This chain's CDR3 is CASSGTGAEQYF. CDR3 coding DNA: TGTGCCAGCAGCGGGACAGGGGCCGAGCAGTACTTC.

This chain uses TRBV27 with TRBJ2-2; D gene ambiguous. The CDR3 runs 15 residues. The V end was cut by 4 bases, the J end by 7 bases, with 16 bases between. Germline V gene data show CDR1 as MNHEY and CDR2 as SMNVEV (reference sequence). CDR3 in DNA: TGTGCCAGCAGTTCTCAGGACCCCACCGTCGGGGAGCTGTTTTTT. Translation: CASSSQDPTVGELFF.